This TCR beta chain stems from a study of CD8+ T cells in alopecia areata. On this clone: The antigen is unknown.

Germline V gene sequence: CDR1 SGHRS, CDR2 YFSETQ. This CDR3 has 13 residues. V shed 1 base and J shed 9 bases, with 11 bases lying between them. Regarding the study as a whole: Scalp samples also yield sequences of resident alphabeta T cells from normal skin. Clonality exceeded that of normal scalp in lesional scalp, most notably in alopecia totalis/universalis.

In each case, RNA was isolated and then reverse transcribed into cDNA as the sequencing template. Profiled with immunoSEQ multiplex PCR; TCRdb holds only in-frame clones, not every one. Of more than 95,000 clones in the sample, roughly 50% were seen once. The V call is TRBV5-1, the J call TRBJ2-1; possibly TRBD2 for D (5 bases). The TCR was taken from a human donor with alopecia areata. The material sequenced was NKG2D-low CD8+ T cells sorted from blood. CDR3 in DNA: TGCGCCAGCAGCTTGACGGGATCCCCTGAGCAGTTCTTC. It translates to CASSLTGSPEQFF.